This T cell receptor beta chain was observed in a study of OX40 agonist ivuxolimab in advanced cancers. Generated by immunoSEQ multiplex PCR, the TCRdb table keeps only in-frame clones and is missing some. The table lists 55,000 to 75,000 clones, over 80% of them singletons. There are 16 residues in the CDR3. Germline loops: CDR1 SGHTA, CDR2 FQGNSA. V was pared by 5 bases and J by 7 bases, with 21 bases between. Turning to this clone: Its antigen remains unknown.

Study-level points and caveats: More expanded clones were seen, on average, in CD8+ T cells than in CD4+. Both CD4+ and CD8+ T cell populations in blood had undergone clonal expansion by week 6 at 0.1 to 3.0 mg/kg.

This TCR was recovered from an adult with an advanced solid tumor such as melanoma, head and neck, liver or kidney cancer. The sequencing here drew on CD4+ or CD8+ T cells sorted from blood, taken in a trial of the OX40 agonist ivuxolimab. This chain connects TRBV7-2 to TRBJ2-1; a weak D match, TRBD2 (6 bases). In nucleotides, the CDR3 is TGTGCCAGCAGCCTTACCCTCCGGGAGAGGAGGAATGAGCAGTTCTTC. Protein product: CASSLTLRERRNEQFF. Based on the CDR3 plus reference TRBV7-2 and TRBJ2-1, the full variable domain is GAGVSQSPSNKVTEKGKDVELRCDPISGHTALYWYRQSLGQGLEFLIYFQGNSAPDKSGLPSDRFSAERTGGSVSTLTIQRTQQEDSAVYLCASSLTLRERRNEQFFGPGTRLTVL.